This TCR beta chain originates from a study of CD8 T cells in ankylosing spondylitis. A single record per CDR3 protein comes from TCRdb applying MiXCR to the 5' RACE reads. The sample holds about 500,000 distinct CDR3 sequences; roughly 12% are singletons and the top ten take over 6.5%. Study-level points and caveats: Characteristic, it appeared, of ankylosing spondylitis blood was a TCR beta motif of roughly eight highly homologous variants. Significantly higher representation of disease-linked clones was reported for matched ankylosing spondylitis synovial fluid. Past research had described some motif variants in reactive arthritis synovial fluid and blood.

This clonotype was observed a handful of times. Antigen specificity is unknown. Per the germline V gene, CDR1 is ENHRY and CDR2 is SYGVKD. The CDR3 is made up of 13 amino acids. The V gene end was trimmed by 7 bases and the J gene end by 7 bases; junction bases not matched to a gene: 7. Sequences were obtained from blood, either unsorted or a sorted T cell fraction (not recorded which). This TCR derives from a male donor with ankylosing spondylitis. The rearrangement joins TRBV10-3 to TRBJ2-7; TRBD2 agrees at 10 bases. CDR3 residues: CAINPGLAWEQYF. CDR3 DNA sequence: TGTGCCATCAATCCGGGACTAGCGTGGGAGCAGTACTTC.